This entry lists 25 T cell receptor beta chains sequenced from one sample in a study of T cell repertoires in cytomegalovirus infection. TCRdb re-called the reads with MiXCR, one entry per CDR3 protein. The sample lists a few hundred thousand distinct CDR3 sequences, about 33% seen once, with 15% to 20% in the top ten. No antigen has been identified for these receptors. The input for sequencing was cultured PBMCs, taken from culture after CMV antigen stimulation. The receptors stem from a human donor in good health (CMV status not recorded). Some clones in this sample may be carry-over from other donors' samples.

This chain uses TRBV20-1 with TRBJ1-6; no clear D. V lost 3 bases and J lost 0, with 12 bases in between. The germline gives CDR1 DFQATT, CDR2 SNEGSKA (reference sequence). The length of the CDR3 is 16 residues. CDR3 in DNA: TGCAGTGCTAGGGAAAATCTTCGCTCCTATAATTCACCCCTCCACTTT. This codes for CSARENLRSYNSPLHF.

The chain joins TRBV7-3 to TRBJ1-1; D perhaps matches TRBD1 (6 bases). Germline-derived CDR1 and CDR2 are SGHTA and FQGTGA. CDR3 length equals 15 residues. The V gene lost 0 bases and the J gene lost 1 base, with 9 bases spanning the gap. The CDR3 bases are TGTGCCAGCAGCTTAACATGGACAGAGAACACTGAAGCTTTCTTT. Translated: CASSLTWTENTEAFF.

The chain carries TRBV27 and TRBJ1-1, with D uncertain. V was trimmed by 8 bases and J by 0 bases, leaving 7 bases between them. The CDR3 spans 12 residues. Germline assignment: CDR1 MNHEY and CDR2 SMNVEV (reference sequence). CDR3 protein: CASLGLNTEAFF. DNA for the CDR3: TGTGCCAGCCTAGGGTTGAACACTGAAGCTTTCTTT.

The chain couples TRBV29-1 to TRBJ2-1; 13 bases agree with TRBD2. The CDR3 length is 14 residues. V lost 8 bases and J lost 9; bases outside the gene matches: 10. Germline lookup yields CDR1 SQVTM and CDR2 ANQGSEA. The CDR3 DNA is TGCAGCATGAGGACTAGCGGGAGTAGTAGTGAGCAGTTCTTC. Translated: CSMRTSGSSSEQFF.

This clonotype was detected many times. The chain has TRBV7-8 and TRBJ2-7; D perhaps matches TRBD1 (6 bases). This CDR3 region has 14 residues. The ends were cut back, 6 bases at V and 3 bases at J, with 15 bases in the middle. Germline loops: CDR1 SGHVS, CDR2 FQNEAQ. Written as DNA, the CDR3 is TGTGCCAGCAGTTTGTTAGGGACACTCTACGAGCAGTACTTC. It is translated as CASSLLGTLYEQYF.

The genes are TRBV4-1 and TRBJ2-1; D may be TRBD1 (6 bases). The V gene lost 6 bases and the J gene lost 8 bases, with 23 bases spanning the gap. Germline loops: CDR1 MGHRA, CDR2 YSYEKL. There are 16 residues in the CDR3. The CDR3 spells CASRKEVGASKDEQFF. CDR3 bases: TGCGCCAGCAGGAAAGAAGTGGGGGCTTCCAAGGATGAGCAGTTCTTC.

The rearrangement links TRBV19 to TRBJ2-1; D unclear. Deletions cut 5 bases from V and 0 bases from J, with 11 bases between. CDR1 and CDR2 (germline): LNHDA, SQIVND (reference sequence). CDR3 length equals 15 residues. Here the CDR3 reads CASSLYASSYNEQFF. Here the CDR3 DNA reads TGTGCCAGTAGTCTGTACGCTAGCTCCTACAATGAGCAGTTCTTC.

This clonotype was observed at least ten times. The CDR3 loop reads CASSPGTGYNQPQHF. The CDR3 nucleotides read TGTGCCAGCAGCCCCGGGACAGGCTATAATCAGCCCCAGCATTTT. The chain couples TRBV12-3 or TRBV12-4 to TRBJ1-5, with TRBD1 matching over 8 bases. The CDR3 is made up of 15 amino acids. V lost 6 bases to trimming and J lost 4 bases; unmatched junction nucleotides: 8.

The chain links TRBV28 to TRBJ2-3; 9 nucleotides line up with TRBD2. This CDR3 is built from 17 residues. V dropped 6 bases and J dropped 0; count of bases not matched to a gene: 10. Germline assignment: CDR1 MDHEN and CDR2 SYDVKM. CDR3 bases: TGTGCCAGCAGCAGCTCGACTAGCGGACCAAGCACAGATACGCAGTATTTT. Amino acids: CASSSSTSGPSTDTQYF.

The chain combines TRBV19 with TRBJ1-2; D not certain. This CDR3 is 11 amino acids long. Trimming stripped 5 bases from V and 6 bases from J, with 7 bases between. Looked up from germline, CDR1 is LNHDA and CDR2 is SQIVND (reference sequence). The CDR3 protein is CASSSRDGYTF. The DNA for the CDR3 is TGTGCCAGTAGTTCCAGAGATGGCTACACCTTC.

The CDR3 DNA follows: TGTGCCAGCAGTCTGGGGTTCGGGACAGGGAGATTTAGGAACACCGGGGAGCTGTTTTTT. The encoded protein is CASSLGFGTGRFRNTGELFF. The chain couples TRBV28 to TRBJ2-2; 9 positions agree with TRBD1. The germline V gene has CDR1 MDHEN and CDR2 SYDVKM. This CDR3 is 20 amino acids long. Losses at the gene ends were 5 bases for V and 1 base for J; bases not matched to a gene: 17.

The chain carries TRBV12-3 or TRBV12-4 and TRBJ2-5; D might be TRBD2 (6 bases). The V gene lost 4 bases and the J gene lost 1 base, with 10 bases spanning the gap. CDR3 length: 14 residues. The DNA of the CDR3 is TGTGCCAGCAGTTCGTTCGGGGGCCAAGAGACCCAGTACTTC. Amino acids: CASSSFGGQETQYF.

Many counts were recorded for this clonotype. V and J are TRBV7-3 and TRBJ2-7; the match to TRBD2 covers 10 bases. The CDR3 extends over 14 amino acids. The germline gives CDR1 SGHTA, CDR2 FQGTGA. V lost 5 bases to trimming and J lost 6 bases; unmatched junction nucleotides: 7. The CDR3 here is CASSPAGGPGEQYF. The CDR3, as DNA: TGTGCCAGCAGCCCAGCGGGAGGGCCTGGCGAGCAGTACTTC.

This clonotype turned up a few times. The V and J genes are TRBV2 and TRBJ2-4, with 7 bases fitting TRBD2. Germline V gene sequence: CDR1 SNHLY, CDR2 FYNNEI. CDR3 length: 14 amino acids. After removal of 1 base from V and 6 bases from J, the junction contained 3 bases not matched to a gene. CDR3 bases: TGTGCCAGCAGTGAAGGCGGGAGTGGAAACATTCAGTACTTC. This translates into CASSEGGSGNIQYF. The variable domain in full, completed from reference TRBV2 and TRBJ2-4, reads EPEVTQTPSHQVTQMGQEVILRCVPISNHLYFYWYRQILGQKVEFLVSFYNNEISEKSEIFDDQFSVERPDGSNFTLKIRSTKLEDSAMYFCASSEGGSGNIQYFGAGTRLSVL.

This clonotype was seen only a few times. This chain uses TRBV4-3 with TRBJ2-7; no clear D gene. CDR3 length: 13 amino acids. Trimming removed 0 bases from V and 12 bases from J, with 15 bases in between. Germline V gives CDR1 LGHNA, CDR2 YSLEER. This CDR3 reads CASSQDGYPSLYF. The DNA of the CDR3 is TGCGCCAGCAGCCAAGATGGTTACCCTTCTCTGTACTTC.

The gene calls are TRBV20-1 and TRBJ2-3; TRBD2 might be the D (6 bases). Germline V CDR1 and CDR2: DFQATT, SNEGSKA (reference sequence). The CDR3 extends over 13 amino acids. The CDR3 here is CRADFRGTDTQYF. In nucleotides, the CDR3 is TGCAGGGCGGACTTCCGGGGGACAGATACGCAGTATTTT.

This clonotype was observed at least ten times. The chain joins TRBV7-2 to TRBJ1-1, with D possibly being TRBD1 (6 bases). Trimming pared 5 bases from V and 1 base from J, leaving 17 bases between. The germline V gene has CDR1 SGHTA and CDR2 FQGNSA. The CDR3 spans 16 residues. Here the CDR3 reads CASSASPGVWNTEAFF. The CDR3 DNA sequence: TGTGCCAGCAGCGCGTCCCCAGGGGTATGGAACACTGAAGCTTTCTTT.

This chain connects TRBV7-2 to TRBJ1-1; D unresolved. Germline V lookup: CDR1 SGHTA, CDR2 FQGNSA. V was shortened by 3 bases and J by 11 bases, with 22 bases between the two germline ends. The CDR3 runs to 15 residues. The CDR3 is CASSFVASEGRNAFF. The DNA for the CDR3 is TGTGCCAGCAGCTTTGTGGCCTCGGAGGGTCGGAACGCTTTCTTT. Looking up the rest from reference TRBV7-2 and TRBJ1-1 gives the full variable domain: GAGVSQSPSNKVTEKGKDVELRCDPISGHTALYWYRQSLGQGLEFLIYFQGNSAPDKSGLPSDRFSAERTGGSVSTLTIQRTQQEDSAVYLCASSFVASEGRNAFFGQGTRLTVV.

This sequence joins TRBV9 and TRBJ2-3, with 11 bases fitting TRBD2. Germline lookup yields CDR1 SGDLS and CDR2 YYNGEE. The CDR3 has 18 residues. The trim removed 0 bases at V and 1 base at J, leaving 7 bases unmatched. The CDR3 here is CASSVGLAGHIRTDTQYF. The CDR3 DNA follows: TGTGCCAGCAGCGTAGGACTAGCGGGACATATTCGCACAGATACGCAGTATTTT.

A few counts support this clonotype. This rearrangement joins TRBV28 to TRBJ1-1, with a possible D match to TRBD1 (6 bases). CDR1 is MDHEN and CDR2 is SYDVKM in the germline V gene. V was trimmed by 4 bases and J by 0 bases, leaving 12 bases between them. This CDR3 contains 15 residues. The CDR3 DNA reads TGTGCCAGCAGTTCCTCCGGGACATTGAACACTGAAGCTTTCTTT. Its protein product is CASSSSGTLNTEAFF. Based on the CDR3 plus reference TRBV28 and TRBJ1-1, the full variable domain is DVKVTQSSRYLVKRTGEKVFLECVQDMDHENMFWYRQDPGLGLRLIYFSYDVKMKEKGDIPEGYSVSREKKERFSLILESASTNQTSMYLCASSSSGTLNTEAFFGQGTRLTVV.

This clonotype was observed a handful of times. CDR3 DNA sequence: TGTGCCAGCAGCTTTGAAGGTCAGCCCCAGCATTTT. It yields the protein CASSFEGQPQHF. This chain joins TRBV7-2 and TRBJ1-5; D not certain. The CDR3 consists of 12 residues. The germline V gene encodes CDR1 SGHTA and CDR2 FQGNSA. The germline V and J ends were trimmed by 3 bases and 6 bases, with 6 bases remaining between them. Complete variable domain (other parts from reference TRBV7-2 and TRBJ1-5): GAGVSQSPSNKVTEKGKDVELRCDPISGHTALYWYRQSLGQGLEFLIYFQGNSAPDKSGLPSDRFSAERTGGSVSTLTIQRTQQEDSAVYLCASSFEGQPQHFGDGTRLSIL.

The chain carries TRBV6-6 and TRBJ1-4; D might be TRBD1 (5 bases). Germline CDR1 MNHNY, CDR2 SVGAGI (reference sequence). V shed 5 bases and J shed 4 bases, with 17 bases lying between them. This CDR3 contains 16 residues. CDR3 region: CASSPGTARVNEKLFF. The CDR3 DNA sequence: TGTGCCAGCAGTCCCGGGACGGCAAGGGTTAATGAAAAACTGTTTTTT.

This chain links TRBV6-2 or TRBV6-3 with TRBJ2-7; the D call may be TRBD1 or TRBD2 (5 bases each). CDR3 size: 13 residues. Germline-derived CDR1 and CDR2 are MNHEY and SVGEGT. The CDR3 here is CASMGRTTYEQYV. The CDR3 DNA follows: TGTGCTAGCATGGGACGGACAACCTACGAGCAGTACGTC.

In its sample, this clonotype was seen many times. The chain links TRBV7-8 to TRBJ2-7; the match to TRBD2 covers 7 bases. This CDR3 has 14 residues. The V segment lost 2 bases and the J segment 3 bases; nucleotides outside the gene matches: 4. Germline V gene data show CDR1 as SGHVS and CDR2 as FQNEAQ. CDR3 in DNA: TGTGCCAGCAGCTTATCCCCTAGCGGCTACGAGCAGTACGTC. Protein: CASSLSPSGYEQYV.

V is TRBV29-1 and J is TRBJ2-1, with D possibly matching TRBD2 (6 bases). Deletions cut 2 bases from V and 2 bases from J, with 22 bases between. CDR3 size: 18 residues. Germline assignment: CDR1 SQVTM and CDR2 ANQGSEA. CDR3 region: CSVEPLPSGEFTYNEQFF. The CDR3 DNA is TGCAGCGTTGAACCGCTCCCCTCGGGGGAGTTTACCTACAATGAGCAGTTCTTC.